Reported below is one T cell receptor beta chain. The data originate from a study of T cell changes during pregnancy in multiple sclerosis. Germline values: CDR1 SGHRS, CDR2 YFSETQ. Trimming pared 0 bases from V and 0 bases from J, leaving 13 bases between. This CDR3 has 17 residues. TCRdb's copy holds only in-frame clones and misses some; the assay was immunoSEQ multiplex PCR. The table includes some 100,000 clones, roughly 93% detected once. Sequenced material: peripheral blood, taken before pregnancy. The TCR comes from a female donor with multiple sclerosis, enrolled in a pregnancy study. V is TRBV5-1 and J is TRBJ2-1; a weak D match, TRBD2 (6 bases). The CDR3 spells CASSLVVAATSYNEQFF. CDR3 bases: TGCGCCAGCAGCTTGGTGGTAGCGGCCACCTCCTACAATGAGCAGTTCTTC.